One and the same sample provided the 3 T cell receptor beta chains below, sequenced in a study of cytotoxic CD8 clonotypes in ibrutinib-treated CLL. Sequenced by immunoSEQ multiplex PCR; TCRdb stores in-frame clones only, minus some. The sample lists nearly 15,000 clones; around 61% were seen once. The material was PBMCs, obtained before ibrutinib treatment. These TCRs come from a human donor with chronic lymphocytic leukemia.

The chain couples TRBV6-5 to TRBJ2-2; D ambiguous. The germline V gene encodes CDR1 MNHEY and CDR2 SVGAGI. The CDR3 sequence is 13 residues long. The V gene lost 6 bases and the J gene lost 4 bases, with 9 bases spanning the gap. Here the CDR3 reads CASSDPVTGELFF. CDR3 DNA sequence: TGTGCCAGCAGCGATCCAGTCACCGGGGAGCTGTTTTTT.

The chain combines TRBV21-1 with TRBJ1-4; TRBD1 was called by the table and not checked on the DNA. TRBV21-1 is reported as a pseudogene. CDR3 length: 17 amino acids. This CDR3 reads CASSKAGTGYTNEKLFF. In DNA form, the CDR3 reads TGTGCCAGCAGCAAAGCTGGAACAGGGTATACAAATGAAAAACTGTTTTTT.

This clone appeared once. CDR3 nucleotide sequence: TGTGCCAGTAGTACGGCCATGGGAGGCAGGGGCACAGATACGCAGTATTTT. Translating it yields CASSTAMGGRGTDTQYF. V usage is TRBV19 and J usage is TRBJ2-3; D possibly corresponds to TRBD2 (6 bases). The CDR3 runs to 17 residues. Germline assignment: CDR1 LNHDA and CDR2 SQIVND (reference sequence). The V end lost 4 bases, the J end lost 1 base, and 18 bases lay between the germline ends.